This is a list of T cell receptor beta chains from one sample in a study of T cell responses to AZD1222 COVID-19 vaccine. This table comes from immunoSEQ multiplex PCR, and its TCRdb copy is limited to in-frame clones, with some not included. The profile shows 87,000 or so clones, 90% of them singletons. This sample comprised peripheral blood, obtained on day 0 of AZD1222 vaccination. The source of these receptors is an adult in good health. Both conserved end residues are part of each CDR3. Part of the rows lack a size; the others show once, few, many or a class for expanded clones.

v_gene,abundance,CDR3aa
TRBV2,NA,CASSAGPRGEKLFF
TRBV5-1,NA,CASSLAGARLEQFF
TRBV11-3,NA,CASSMQGVGNEQFF
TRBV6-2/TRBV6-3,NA,CASSPPPGQPPLHGYTF
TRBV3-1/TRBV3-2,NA,CASSQESGVWETQYF
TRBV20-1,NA,CSASWDTGELFF
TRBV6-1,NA,CASSEALRGVRVRETQYF
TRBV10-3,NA,CATRRGGTDTQYF
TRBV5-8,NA,CASSLVTSNTEAFF
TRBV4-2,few,CASSPSDRNTEAFF
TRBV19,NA,CASSVTGAVQETQYF
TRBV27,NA,CASSPSGVWETQYF
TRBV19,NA,CASSIQPGSSHHEQYF
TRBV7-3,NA,CASSSGTGTEAFF
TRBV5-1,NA,CASSSDRGLTEAFF
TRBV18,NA,CASSRSSTQGTLHF
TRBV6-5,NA,CASIGNGETQYF
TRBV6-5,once,CASSSGQFNEKLFF
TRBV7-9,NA,CASSSGRVAFF
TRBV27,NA,CASSNSRVAGEQYF
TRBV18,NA,CASSPSGAGSGNEQYF
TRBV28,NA,CASSFKPGGSSNYGYTF
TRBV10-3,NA,CAIRGQQNTFGYTF
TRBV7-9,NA,CASSSQGASGELFF
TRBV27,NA,CASSSLTYEQFF
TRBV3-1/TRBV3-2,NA,CALTGGITEAFF
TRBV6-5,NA,CASSTHRREQYF
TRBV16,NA,CASSPRAAGELFF
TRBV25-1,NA,CASSESGSGANVLTF
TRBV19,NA,CASSIGSGGNEQYF
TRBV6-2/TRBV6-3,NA,CASSFGGGGAEETQYF
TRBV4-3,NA,CASSQGLLTEQFF
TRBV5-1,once,CASSLAQLAGGRTDTQYF
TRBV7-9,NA,CASSLRQGAEKLFF
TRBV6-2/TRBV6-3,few,CASSSRGEQYF
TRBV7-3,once,CASSLIGGNSHEQYF
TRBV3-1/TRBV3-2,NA,CASSQEGERYTF
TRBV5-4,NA,CASSFSGNQPQHF
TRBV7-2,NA,CASSLEQGYPYNSPLHF
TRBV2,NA,CASSEEGLAYNEQFF
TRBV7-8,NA,CASSLTSGGHYNEQFF
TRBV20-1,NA,CSARDLRDYTF
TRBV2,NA,CASSPNRGLRYNEQFF
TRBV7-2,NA,CASSLASGGNTGELFF
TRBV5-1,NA,CASSLITGNNEQFF
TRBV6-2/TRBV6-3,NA,CASSYEDRAGGYTF
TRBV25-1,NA,CASSVEENTIYF
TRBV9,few,CASSAGDGRAIEQYF
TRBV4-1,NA,CASSRPLVRGVSGELFF